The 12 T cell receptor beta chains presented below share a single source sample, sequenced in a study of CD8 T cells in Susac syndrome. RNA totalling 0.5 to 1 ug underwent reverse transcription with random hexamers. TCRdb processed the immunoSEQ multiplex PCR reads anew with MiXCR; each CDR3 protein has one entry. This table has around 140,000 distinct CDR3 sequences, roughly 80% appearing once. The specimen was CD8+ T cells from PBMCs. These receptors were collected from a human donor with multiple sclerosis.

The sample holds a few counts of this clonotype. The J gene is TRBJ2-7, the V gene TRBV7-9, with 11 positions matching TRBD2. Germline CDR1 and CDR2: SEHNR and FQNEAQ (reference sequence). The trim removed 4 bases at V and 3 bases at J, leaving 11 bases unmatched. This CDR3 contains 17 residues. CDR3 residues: CASSSPQLAGANYEQYV. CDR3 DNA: TGTGCCAGCAGCTCCCCCCAACTAGCGGGAGCAAACTACGAGCAGTACGTC.

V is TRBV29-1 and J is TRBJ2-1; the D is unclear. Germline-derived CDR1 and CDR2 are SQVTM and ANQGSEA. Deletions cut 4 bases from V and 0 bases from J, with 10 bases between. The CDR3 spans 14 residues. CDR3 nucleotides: TGCAGCGTTGTTTTACCCCCCTCCTACAATGAGCAGTTCTTC. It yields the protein CSVVLPPSYNEQFF.

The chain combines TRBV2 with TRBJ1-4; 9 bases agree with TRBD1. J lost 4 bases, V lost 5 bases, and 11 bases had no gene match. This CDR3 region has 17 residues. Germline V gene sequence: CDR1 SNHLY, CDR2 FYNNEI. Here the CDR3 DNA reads TGTGCCAGCAGTCCCTGGGGGGACAGGGCGAATAATGAAAAACTGTTTTTT. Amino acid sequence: CASSPWGDRANNEKLFF.

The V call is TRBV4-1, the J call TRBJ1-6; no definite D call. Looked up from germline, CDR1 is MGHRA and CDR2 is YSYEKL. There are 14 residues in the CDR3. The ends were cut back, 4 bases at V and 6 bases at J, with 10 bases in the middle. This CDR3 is CASSPAGTNSPLHF. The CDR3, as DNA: TGCGCCAGCAGCCCCGCCGGCACTAATTCACCCCTCCACTTT.

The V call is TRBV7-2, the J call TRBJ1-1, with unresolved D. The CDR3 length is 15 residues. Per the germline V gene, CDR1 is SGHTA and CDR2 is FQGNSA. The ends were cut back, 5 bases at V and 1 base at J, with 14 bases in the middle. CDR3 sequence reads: CASSPSRLRNTEAFF. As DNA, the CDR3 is TGTGCCAGCAGCCCCTCCCGTTTAAGGAACACTGAAGCTTTCTTT.

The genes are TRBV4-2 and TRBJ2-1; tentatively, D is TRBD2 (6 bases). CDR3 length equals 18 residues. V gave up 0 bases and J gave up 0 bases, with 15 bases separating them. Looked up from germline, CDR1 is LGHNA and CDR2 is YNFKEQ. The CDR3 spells CASSQEGDFPSSYNEQFF. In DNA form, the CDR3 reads TGTGCCAGCAGCCAAGAAGGGGACTTCCCGAGCTCCTACAATGAGCAGTTCTTC.

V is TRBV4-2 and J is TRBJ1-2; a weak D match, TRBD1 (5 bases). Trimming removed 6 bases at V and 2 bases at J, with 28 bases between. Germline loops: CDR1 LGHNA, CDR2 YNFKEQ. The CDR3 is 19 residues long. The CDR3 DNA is TGTGCCAGCAGGGGACCTAGGTTCTCCGAGGGGACGGAAAACTATGGCTACACCTTC. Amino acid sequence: CASRGPRFSEGTENYGYTF.

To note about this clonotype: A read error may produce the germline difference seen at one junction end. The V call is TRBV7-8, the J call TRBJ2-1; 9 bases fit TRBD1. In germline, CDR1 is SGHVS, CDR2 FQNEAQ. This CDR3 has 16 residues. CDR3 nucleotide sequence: TGTGCCAGCAGCTTCGGAACAGGGGGCGCCTACAATGAGCAGCTCTTC. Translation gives CASSFGTGGAYNEQLF.

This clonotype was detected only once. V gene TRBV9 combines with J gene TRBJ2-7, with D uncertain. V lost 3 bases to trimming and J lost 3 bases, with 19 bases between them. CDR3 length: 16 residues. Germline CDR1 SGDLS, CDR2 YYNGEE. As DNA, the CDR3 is TGTGCCAGCAGCGACTCCCGATTGGGCCGTGGCTACGAGCAGTACTTC. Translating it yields CASSDSRLGRGYEQYF.

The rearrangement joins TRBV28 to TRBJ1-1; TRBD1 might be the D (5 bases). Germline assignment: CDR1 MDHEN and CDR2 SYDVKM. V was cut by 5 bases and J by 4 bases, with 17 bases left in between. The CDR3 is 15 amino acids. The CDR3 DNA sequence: TGTGCCAGCAGTCCCGCATCAGGGTTTGGCACTGAAGCTTTCTTT. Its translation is CASSPASGFGTEAFF.

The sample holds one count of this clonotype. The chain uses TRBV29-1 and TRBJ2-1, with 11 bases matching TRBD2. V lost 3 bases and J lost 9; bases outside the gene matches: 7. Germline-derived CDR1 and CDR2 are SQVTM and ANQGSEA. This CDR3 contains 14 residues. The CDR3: CSVEVLAGDLEQFF. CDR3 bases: TGCAGCGTTGAGGTACTAGCGGGAGACCTTGAGCAGTTCTTC.

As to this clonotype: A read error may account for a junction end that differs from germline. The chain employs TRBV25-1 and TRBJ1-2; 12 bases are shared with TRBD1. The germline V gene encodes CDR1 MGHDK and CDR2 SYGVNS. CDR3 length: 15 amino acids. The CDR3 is CASGEGQGAHVGYTF. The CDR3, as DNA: TGTGCCAGCGGTGAGGGACAGGGGGCGCATGTCGGCTACACCTTC.